The clone carrying this TCR beta chain was seen at least ten times. The antigen remains undetermined. The entry originates in a study of human T cells and chemical hapten exposure. Study-level background: How much TCR each sample yielded varied, mostly because pooled library volumes differed slightly.

The V end was cut by 10 bases, the J end by 2 bases, with 19 bases between. The CDR3 length is 15 residues. Germline V gene data show CDR1 as ENHRY and CDR2 as SYGVKD. Study-level points and caveats: Sensitization with DPC brought no change to TCRs above 1 in 1000 in frequency.

Individual cDNA molecules in this library carried unique molecular identifiers. Authors' processing steps: Sample TCR counts, which ranged from 23,224 to 690,600, had a median of 95,638. TCRdb ran MiXCR on the RACE reads and lists one entry per CDR3 protein. TCRdb, rather than the study authors, made the V and J calls. The sample includes 75,000 to 100,000 distinct CDR3 sequences, approximately 9.7% of them seen just once. This sample's time point: healthy volunteer bleed at 2 weeks. It was from unfractionated whole blood that total RNA was extracted. Sequenced material: whole blood. The origin of this receptor is a female donor in good health. Some clones in this sample may be carry-over from other donors' samples. This rearrangement joins TRBV10-3 to TRBJ2-3; D possibly matches TRBD1 or TRBD2 (6 bases each). For the CDR3, the DNA is TGTGCCACCGCGGGACACAACAAACCCACAGATACGCAGTATTTT. Encoded protein: CATAGHNKPTDTQYF.